These T cell receptor beta chains were read from a single sample in a study of spatial heterogeneity in lung cancer. TCRdb re-analysed the 5' RACE reads in MiXCR, keeping a single row per CDR3 protein. The sample lists about 92,000 distinct CDR3 sequences, more than 10% occurring once. Sequencing was performed on PBMCs, taken at surgery. Every receptor here comes from a male donor with early-stage non-small cell lung cancer. Both conserved end residues are part of each CDR3. D genes are given only for firm matches. Only some rows state a clone size, as once, few, many or a class for expanded clones.

j_gene	v_gene	abundance	d_gene	len	CDR3nt	CDR3aa
TRBJ1-2	TRBV4-1	NA	TRBD1	15	TGCGCCAGCAGCCAACGTGGACAGGGCATCTATGGCTACACCTTC	CASSQRGQGIYGYTF
TRBJ2-7	TRBV10-1	many	NA	12	TGCGCCAGCAGCCGGGACAAGAACGAGCAGTACTTC	CASSRDKNEQYF
TRBJ2-7	TRBV11-1	many	NA	13	TGTGCCAGCAGCTTAGCTCGAGTGGGCGAGCAGTACTTC	CASSLARVGEQYF
TRBJ1-4	TRBV27	NA	NA	14	TGTGCCAGCAGTTTAAGGGGGTGGGAGGAAAAACTGTTTTTT	CASSLRGWEEKLFF
TRBJ2-5	TRBV5-6	few	NA	14	TGTGCCAGCAGCAGAGGGACAACACAAGAGACCCAGTACTTC	CASSRGTTQETQYF
TRBJ2-5	TRBV7-2	many	TRBD2	18	TGTGCCAGCAGTGGCAGGGGACTAGCGGGAGGCCACCAAGAGACCCAGTACTTC	CASSGRGLAGGHQETQYF
TRBJ2-5	TRBV13	few	NA	12	TGTGCCAGCAGCCCAGACCAAGAGACCCAGTACTTC	CASSPDQETQYF
TRBJ2-5	TRBV12-3/TRBV12-4	NA	NA	14	TGTGCCAGCAGGGGCGGGGTGTACCAAGAGACCCAGTACTTC	CASRGGVYQETQYF
TRBJ2-1	TRBV24-1	many	NA	12	TGTGCCACCAGTGATTTTAAGGATGAGCAGTTCTTC	CATSDFKDEQFF
TRBJ1-1	TRBV3-1	few	NA	12	TGTGCCAGCAGCCACCGGAACACTGAAGCTTTCTTT	CASSHRNTEAFF
TRBJ2-1	TRBV7-9	NA	TRBD2	19	TGTGCCAGCAGCTTAATGTTCGATAGCGGGAGCGGTAGGAACAATGAGCAGTTCTTC	CASSLMFDSGSGRNNEQFF
TRBJ2-6	TRBV18	NA	NA	15	TGTGCCAGCTCACCTAGGGTCTCTGGGGCCAACGTCCTGACTTTC	CASSPRVSGANVLTF
TRBJ1-2	TRBV6-5	few	NA	12	TGTGCCAGCAGTGGGGGCTTCCTTGGCTACACCTTC	CASSGGFLGYTF
TRBJ2-7	TRBV27	NA	TRBD1	16	TGTGCCAGCAGTTTCCGGACCGGGACAGGGGGTTACGAGCAGTACTTC	CASSFRTGTGGYEQYF
TRBJ2-7	TRBV28	few	TRBD1	14	TGTGCCAGCAATGACAGGGGGCTTATCAACGAGCAGTACTTC	CASNDRGLINEQYF
TRBJ1-3	TRBV5-1	NA	NA	13	TGCGCCAGCAGCGGGCGGACCGGAAACACCATATATTTT	CASSGRTGNTIYF
TRBJ2-3	TRBV6-2/TRBV6-3	many	TRBD1	14	TGTGCCAGCAGTTCCCAGGGGGCGGAAGATACGCAGTATTTT	CASSSQGAEDTQYF
TRBJ2-7	TRBV6-2/TRBV6-3	NA	NA	14	TGTGCCAGCAGTTACTCGGCACACTCCTACGAGCAGTACTTC	CASSYSAHSYEQYF
TRBJ2-5	TRBV24-1	NA	NA	13	TGTGCCACCAGCGGGACTCTCGGGGAGACCCAGTACTTC	CATSGTLGETQYF
TRBJ1-1	TRBV7-9	many	NA	11	TGTGCCAGCAGCTTGATCGCTGAAGCTTTCTTT	CASSLIAEAFF
TRBJ1-5	TRBV2	many	NA	15	TGTGCCAGCAGAGCGGACGGTTATAGCAATCAGCCCCAGCATTTT	CASRADGYSNQPQHF
TRBJ2-7	TRBV7-3	NA	NA	14	TGTGCCAGCAGCTTAGATCGCGGAACCTACGAGCAGTACTTC	CASSLDRGTYEQYF